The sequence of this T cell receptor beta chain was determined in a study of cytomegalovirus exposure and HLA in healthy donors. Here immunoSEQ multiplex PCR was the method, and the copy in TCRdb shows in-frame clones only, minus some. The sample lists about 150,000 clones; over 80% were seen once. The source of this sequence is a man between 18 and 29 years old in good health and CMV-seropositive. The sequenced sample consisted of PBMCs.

The CDR3 sequence: CASSFLAGGPKYEQYF. CDR3 nucleotide sequence: TGTGCCAGCAGTTTTCTAGCGGGAGGGCCTAAATACGAGCAGTACTTC. The gene calls are TRBV2 and TRBJ2-7; 12 bases line up with TRBD2. The germline V gene encodes CDR1 SNHLY and CDR2 FYNNEI. The CDR3 covers 16 residues. V dropped 5 bases and J dropped 4; count of bases not matched to a gene: 9.